This TCR beta chain comes out of a study of blood T cells in healthy people across ages. This clonotype was detected a few times. This CDR3 contains 15 residues. Germline CDR1 is ENHRY and CDR2 is SYGVKD. With 0 bases clipped from V and 10 bases from J, the junction kept 7 bases outside the gene matches. For the second PCR, which ran for 7 to 11 cycles, a sample-barcoded 5' primer and a J-beta primer mix were used. TCRdb reanalysed the 5' RACE reads using MiXCR and keeps one entry per CDR3 protein. The table shows 600,000 to 850,000 distinct CDR3 sequences, with approximately 25% occurring only once. These same records also appear under a second study, on T cells of mothers and their children.

This TCR derives from a boy aged 10-17 years in good health. Sequencing used blood. The chain couples TRBV10-3 to TRBJ2-1; 9 positions agree with TRBD2. The CDR3 reads CAISESTSGEEEQFF. The CDR3 DNA reads TGTGCCATCAGTGAGTCGACTAGCGGAGAGGAGGAGCAGTTCTTC.